This is a list of T cell receptor beta chains from one sample in a study of T cells in Graves' hyperthyroidism and ophthalmopathy. TCRdb fed the multiplex PCR reads into MiXCR, producing one record per CDR3 protein. The profile shows 250,000 or so distinct CDR3 sequences, 15% of them singletons. Material: blood. The receptors originated from a woman aged 45-65 years with Graves' hyperthyroidism that later progressed to Graves' ophthalmopathy. The CDR3 runs from the conserved cysteine through the conserved F or W. The order of the fields is J gene, CDR3 length, D gene, V gene, clone size, CDR3 protein, CDR3 DNA. A D gene is named only where the DNA matches it firmly. Size tells how often a clone was seen (once, few, many) or the class of an expanded clone, and some rows leave it out.

TRBJ1-4,15,.,TRBV4-1,.,CASSQETATNEKLFF,TGCGCCAGCAGCCAAGAGACAGCAACTAATGAAAAACTGTTTTTT
TRBJ1-4,15,.,TRBV5-1,few,CASSLGVGPNEKLFF,TGCGCCAGCAGCTTGGGGGTCGGCCCTAATGAAAAACTGTTTTTT
TRBJ1-4,12,.,TRBV28,.,CASSNSYEKLFF,TGTGCCAGCAGTAACAGCTATGAAAAACTGTTTTTT
TRBJ2-7,15,.,TRBV20-1,many,CSARDQRTQTYEQYF,TGCAGTGCTAGAGATCAACGGACACAGACCTACGAGCAGTACTTC
TRBJ1-5,15,.,TRBV12-3/TRBV12-4,many,CASSLETGADQPQHF,TGTGCCAGCAGTTTAGAGACAGGAGCCGATCAGCCCCAGCATTTT
TRBJ1-4,15,TRBD1,TRBV28,many,CASSLGQGWDEKLFF,TGTGCCAGCAGCCTGGGACAGGGGTGGGATGAAAAACTGTTTTTT
TRBJ1-2,12,.,TRBV20-1,.,CSAPGQGYGYTF,TGCAGTGCCCCGGGGCAGGGTTATGGCTACACCTTC
TRBJ1-2,15,TRBD1,TRBV6-1,.,CASSPTGTVNYGYTF,TGTGCCAGCAGTCCTACCGGGACAGTTAACTATGGCTACACCTTC
TRBJ2-7,17,TRBD2,TRBV6-1,many,CASPGRQAGTSVYEQYF,TGTGCCAGCCCCGGGAGACAGGCCGGGACTAGCGTTTACGAGCAGTACTTC
TRBJ2-5,12,.,TRBV3-1,many,CASSQGGETQYF,TGTGCCAGCAGCCAAGGGGGAGAGACCCAGTACTTC
TRBJ1-2,14,TRBD1,TRBV2,many,CASSGLDRNYGYTF,TGTGCCAGCAGTGGGCTGGACAGGAACTATGGCTACACCTTC
TRBJ1-2,14,.,TRBV7-9,.,CASSFTTGTYGYTF,TGTGCCAGCAGCTTTACTACCGGGACCTATGGCTACACCTTC
TRBJ1-1,13,TRBD1,TRBV27,many,CASRNRGDTEAFF,TGTGCCAGCCGAAACAGGGGGGACACTGAAGCTTTCTTT
TRBJ1-1,13,.,TRBV2,many,CASSELAKTEAFF,TGTGCCAGCAGTGAACTGGCAAAGACTGAAGCTTTCTTT
TRBJ1-1,13,TRBD1,TRBV18,many,CASSTRWDSEAFF,TGTGCCAGCTCAACTCGCTGGGACAGTGAAGCTTTCTTT